The text below deals with one TCR beta chain. Its cognate antigen is unknown. This sample was included in a study of cytomegalovirus exposure and HLA in healthy donors. Study-wide background: Later analysis reported that the approximately 120 validation repertoires shared the platform of the roughly 680 first-cohort repertoires.

The CDR3 spans 13 residues. V lost 5 bases, J lost 5 bases, and 9 bases lay in between. The germline V gene has CDR1 SGHAT and CDR2 FQNNGV. Study-level points and caveats: There were a few CMV-associated chains whose specificity for CMV antigens was confirmed in vitro. It was 164 TCR beta chains that were listed as cytomegalovirus-associated.

The method was immunoSEQ multiplex PCR; TCRdb's version includes in-frame clones alone and lacks a portion of them. This table holds over 250,000 clones, around 85% found once. The sequence derives from a young woman in good health and CMV-seronegative. This chain uses TRBV11-2 with TRBJ2-2, with TRBD1 as a possible D gene (6 bases). Sample: PBMCs. The CDR3 sequence: CASSSTGTGELFF. Here the CDR3 DNA reads TGTGCCAGCAGCAGTACAGGGACCGGGGAGCTGTTTTTT.